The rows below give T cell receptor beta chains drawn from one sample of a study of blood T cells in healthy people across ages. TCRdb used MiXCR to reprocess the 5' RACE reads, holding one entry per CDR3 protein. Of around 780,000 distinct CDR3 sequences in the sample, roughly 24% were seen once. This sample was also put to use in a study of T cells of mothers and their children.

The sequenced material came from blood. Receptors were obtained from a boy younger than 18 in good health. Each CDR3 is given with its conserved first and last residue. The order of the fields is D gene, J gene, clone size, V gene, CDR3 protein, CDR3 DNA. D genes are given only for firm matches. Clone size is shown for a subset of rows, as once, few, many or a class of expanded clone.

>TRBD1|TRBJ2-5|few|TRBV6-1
CASSEATGGQETQYF
TGTGCCAGCAGTGAAGCGACAGGGGGCCAAGAGACCCAGTACTTC
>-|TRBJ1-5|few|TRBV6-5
CASSTGPTGPQHF
TGTGCCAGCAGTACCGGGCCGACGGGGCCCCAGCATTTT
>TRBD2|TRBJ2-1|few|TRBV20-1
CSAKELAGLYNEQFF
TGCAGTGCCAAGGAACTAGCGGGACTTTACAATGAGCAGTTCTTC
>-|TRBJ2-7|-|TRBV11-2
CASSLGGTPSYEQYF
TGTGCCAGCAGCTTAGGAGGGACTCCCTCCTACGAGCAGTACTTC
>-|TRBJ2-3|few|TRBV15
CATSRTTSGVTDTQYF
TGTGCCACCAGCCGAACCACGTCCGGGGTCACAGATACGCAGTATTTT
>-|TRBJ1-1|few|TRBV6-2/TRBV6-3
CASSPWAQLNTEAFF
TGTGCCAGCAGTCCCTGGGCCCAACTAAACACTGAAGCTTTCTTT
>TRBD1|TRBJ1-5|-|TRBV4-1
CASSQLQGAPRYSNQPQHF
TGCGCCAGCAGCCAGCTGCAGGGGGCCCCCCGCTATAGCAATCAGCCCCAGCATTTT
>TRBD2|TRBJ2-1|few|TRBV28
CASSSVGVAGGKSSYNEQFF
TGTGCCAGCAGCTCTGTCGGGGTAGCGGGGGGCAAGAGCTCCTACAATGAGCAGTTCTTC
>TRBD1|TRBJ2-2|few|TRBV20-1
CSAPQQGANTGELFF
TGCAGTGCCCCCCAACAGGGGGCGAACACCGGGGAGCTGTTTTTT
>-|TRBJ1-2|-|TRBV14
CASSRRGPNYGYTF
TGTGCCAGCAGCCGGCGGGGACCTAACTATGGCTACACCTTC
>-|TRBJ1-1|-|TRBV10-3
CAISESDRYTEAFF
TGTGCCATCAGTGAGTCGGATAGGTACACTGAAGCTTTCTTT
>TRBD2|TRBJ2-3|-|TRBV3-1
CASSQETSGPDTQYF
TGTGCCAGCAGCCAAGAGACTAGCGGGCCAGATACGCAGTATTTT
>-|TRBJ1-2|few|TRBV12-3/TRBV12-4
CASSLEAGAGGYTF
TGTGCCAGCAGTTTAGAGGCAGGGGCTGGTGGCTACACCTTC
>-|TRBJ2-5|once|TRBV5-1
CASSAWGASHEETQYF
TGCGCCAGCAGCGCATGGGGGGCCTCCCATGAAGAGACCCAGTACTTC
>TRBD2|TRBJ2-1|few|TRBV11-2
CASVRTSGATYNEQFF
TGTGCCAGCGTTCGGACTAGCGGGGCTACCTACAATGAGCAGTTCTTC
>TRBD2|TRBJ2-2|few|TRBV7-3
CASSRLAGVTGELFF
TGTGCCAGCAGCCGACTAGCGGGGGTCACCGGGGAGCTGTTTTTT
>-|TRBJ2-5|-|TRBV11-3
CASSRGGGSQETQYF
TGTGCCAGCAGCCGCGGAGGTGGCAGCCAAGAGACCCAGTACTTC
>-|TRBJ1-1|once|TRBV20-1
CSARDRQSVTEAFF
TGCAGTGCTAGAGATCGACAGTCCGTCACTGAAGCTTTCTTT
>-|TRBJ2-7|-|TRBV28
CASSLFWLKGDEQYF
TGTGCCAGCAGCCTATTTTGGCTTAAAGGCGACGAGCAGTACTTC
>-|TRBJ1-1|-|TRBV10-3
CAIGSGRGTEAFF
TGTGCCATCGGGTCGGGAAGAGGGACTGAAGCTTTCTTT
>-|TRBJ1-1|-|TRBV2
CASSESVRGNTEAFF
TGTGCCAGCAGTGAATCCGTCAGGGGGAACACTGAAGCTTTCTTT
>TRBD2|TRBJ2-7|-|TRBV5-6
CASSSLRDSGRSYEQYF
TGTGCCAGCAGCTCGCTCCGTGATAGCGGGAGATCCTACGAGCAGTACTTC
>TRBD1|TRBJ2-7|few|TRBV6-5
CASSMTGWGEQYF
TGTGCCAGCAGTATGACAGGGTGGGGCGAGCAGTACTTC
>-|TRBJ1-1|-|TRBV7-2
CASSFLSTEAFF
TGTGCCAGCAGCTTTCTGAGCACTGAAGCTTTCTTT
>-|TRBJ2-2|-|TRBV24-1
CATSPAEPPDNTGELFF
TGTGCCACCAGTCCGGCCGAGCCCCCGGACAACACCGGGGAGCTGTTTTTT
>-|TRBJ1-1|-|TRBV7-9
CASSLENVNTEAFF
TGTGCCAGCAGCTTAGAGAACGTGAACACTGAAGCTTTCTTT
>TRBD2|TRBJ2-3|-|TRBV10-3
CAISGLAGASTDTQYF
TGTGCCATCAGTGGACTAGCGGGGGCTAGCACAGATACGCAGTATTTT
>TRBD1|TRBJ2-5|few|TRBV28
CASSKGDRAGQETQYF
TGTGCCAGCAGCAAGGGGGACAGGGCGGGCCAAGAGACCCAGTACTTC
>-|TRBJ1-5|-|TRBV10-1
CASSESPGSAQHF
TGCGCCAGCAGTGAGTCACCCGGCTCAGCCCAGCATTTT
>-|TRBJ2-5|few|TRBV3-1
CASSQEVGGATETRYF
TGTGCCAGCAGCCAAGAGGTAGGGGGGGCCACAGAGACCCGGTACTTC
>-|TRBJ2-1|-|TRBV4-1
CATSNGRNNEQFF
TGCGCCACCTCCAACGGACGGAACAATGAGCAGTTCTTC
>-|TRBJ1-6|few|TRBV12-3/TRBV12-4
CASSRGRENSPLHF
TGTGCCAGCAGTCGGGGGAGGGAGAATTCACCCCTCCACTTT
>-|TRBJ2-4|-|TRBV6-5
CASSIGGFENIQYF
TGTGCCAGCAGTATAGGGGGGTTCGAAAACATTCAGTACTTC
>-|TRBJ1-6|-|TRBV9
CASSVEGSSSPLHF
TGTGCCAGCAGCGTAGAGGGCAGCTCTTCACCCCTCCACTTT
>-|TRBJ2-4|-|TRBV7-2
CASSLAAVLAKNIQYF
TGTGCCAGCAGCTTAGCCGCCGTTTTGGCCAAAAACATTCAGTACTTC
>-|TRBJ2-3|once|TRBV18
CASSPLVTDTQYF
TGTGCCAGCTCACCACTGGTCACAGATACGCAGTATTTT
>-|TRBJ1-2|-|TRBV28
CASYYHPVEGYTF
TGTGCCAGCTACTACCACCCAGTTGAGGGCTACACCTTC
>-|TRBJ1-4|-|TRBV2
CASSPRGEEEKLFF
TGTGCCAGCAGTCCCAGGGGCGAAGAGGAAAAACTGTTTTTT
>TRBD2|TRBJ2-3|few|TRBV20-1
CSARVSRTSGRNTQYF
TGCAGTGCTAGAGTGTCGCGGACTAGCGGGCGAAATACGCAGTATTTT
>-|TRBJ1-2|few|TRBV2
CASRGWQDYGYTF
TGTGCCAGCAGAGGATGGCAGGACTATGGCTACACCTTC
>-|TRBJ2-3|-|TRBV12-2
CASRLGTGAKLAGGSSTDTQYF
TGTGCAAGTCGCTTAGGGACCGGGGCAAAGCTAGCGGGGGGCTCTAGCACAGATACGCAGTATTTT
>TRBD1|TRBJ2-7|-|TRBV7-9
CASSLRTGASYEQYF
TGTGCCAGCAGCTTGAGAACAGGGGCGTCCTACGAGCAGTACTTC
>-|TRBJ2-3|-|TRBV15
CATSLTGGGSDTQYF
TGTGCCACCAGTCTCACAGGGGGGGGCTCAGATACGCAGTATTTT
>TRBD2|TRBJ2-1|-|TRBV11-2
CASSAGGGPSPQFF
TGTGCCAGCAGCGCGGGGGGAGGCCCGAGCCCGCAGTTCTTC
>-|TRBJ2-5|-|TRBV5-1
CASSLALASETQYF
TGCGCCAGCAGCTTGGCGCTAGCATCAGAGACCCAGTACTTC
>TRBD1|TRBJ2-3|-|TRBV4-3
CASSRDRGQTDTQYF
TGCGCCAGCAGCCGGGACAGGGGGCAGACAGATACGCAGTATTTT
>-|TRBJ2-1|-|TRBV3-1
CASSQGSLAYNEQFF
TGTGCCAGCAGCCAAGGCTCTCTTGCCTACAATGAGCAGTTCTTC
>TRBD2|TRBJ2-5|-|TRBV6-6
CASRPSIELAVIGTQYF
TGTGCCAGCAGACCCTCTATCGAGCTAGCGGTTATTGGGACCCAGTACTTC
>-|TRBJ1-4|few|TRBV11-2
CASSLLEKLFF
TGTGCCAGCAGCTTGTTGGAAAAACTGTTTTTT
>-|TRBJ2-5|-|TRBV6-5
CASMRATGFRETQYF
TGTGCCAGCATGAGGGCTACAGGGTTTCGAGAGACCCAGTACTTC
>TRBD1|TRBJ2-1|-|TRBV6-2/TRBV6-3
CASSIDRGSYNEQFF
TGTGCCAGCAGTATTGACAGGGGCTCCTACAATGAGCAGTTCTTC
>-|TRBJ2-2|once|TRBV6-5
CASSYSRENTGELSF
TGTGCCAGCAGTTACTCGAGAGAGAACACCGGGGAGCTGTCTTTT
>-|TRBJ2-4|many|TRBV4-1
CASSQEEGRAKNIQYF
TGCGCCAGCAGCCAGGAAGAGGGCAGGGCCAAAAACATTCAGTACTTC